Given below is one T cell receptor beta chain in context. Its matching antigen is unknown. The data stem from a study of T cell responses to AZD1222 COVID-19 vaccine. Study-wide points: CD4 TCRs linked to vaccination spanned spike, dominating at 160-218 and 743-854.

Data came from immunoSEQ multiplex PCR; TCRdb stores just in-frame clones and leaves some out. The sample has roughly 53,000 clones, 85% to 90% seen once. The CDR3 runs to 15 residues. CDR1 SQVTM and CDR2 ANQGSEA come from the germline V gene. V lost 7 bases and J lost 0, with 16 bases in between. V usage is TRBV29-1 and J usage is TRBJ1-5; no definite D call. The input for sequencing was peripheral blood, taken on day 0 of MenACWY control vaccination. This TCR was sampled from an adult in good health. For the CDR3, the DNA is TGCAGCGCACCCATTCGAGTAAGTAGCAATCAGCCCCAGCATTTT. It encodes CSAPIRVSSNQPQHF.